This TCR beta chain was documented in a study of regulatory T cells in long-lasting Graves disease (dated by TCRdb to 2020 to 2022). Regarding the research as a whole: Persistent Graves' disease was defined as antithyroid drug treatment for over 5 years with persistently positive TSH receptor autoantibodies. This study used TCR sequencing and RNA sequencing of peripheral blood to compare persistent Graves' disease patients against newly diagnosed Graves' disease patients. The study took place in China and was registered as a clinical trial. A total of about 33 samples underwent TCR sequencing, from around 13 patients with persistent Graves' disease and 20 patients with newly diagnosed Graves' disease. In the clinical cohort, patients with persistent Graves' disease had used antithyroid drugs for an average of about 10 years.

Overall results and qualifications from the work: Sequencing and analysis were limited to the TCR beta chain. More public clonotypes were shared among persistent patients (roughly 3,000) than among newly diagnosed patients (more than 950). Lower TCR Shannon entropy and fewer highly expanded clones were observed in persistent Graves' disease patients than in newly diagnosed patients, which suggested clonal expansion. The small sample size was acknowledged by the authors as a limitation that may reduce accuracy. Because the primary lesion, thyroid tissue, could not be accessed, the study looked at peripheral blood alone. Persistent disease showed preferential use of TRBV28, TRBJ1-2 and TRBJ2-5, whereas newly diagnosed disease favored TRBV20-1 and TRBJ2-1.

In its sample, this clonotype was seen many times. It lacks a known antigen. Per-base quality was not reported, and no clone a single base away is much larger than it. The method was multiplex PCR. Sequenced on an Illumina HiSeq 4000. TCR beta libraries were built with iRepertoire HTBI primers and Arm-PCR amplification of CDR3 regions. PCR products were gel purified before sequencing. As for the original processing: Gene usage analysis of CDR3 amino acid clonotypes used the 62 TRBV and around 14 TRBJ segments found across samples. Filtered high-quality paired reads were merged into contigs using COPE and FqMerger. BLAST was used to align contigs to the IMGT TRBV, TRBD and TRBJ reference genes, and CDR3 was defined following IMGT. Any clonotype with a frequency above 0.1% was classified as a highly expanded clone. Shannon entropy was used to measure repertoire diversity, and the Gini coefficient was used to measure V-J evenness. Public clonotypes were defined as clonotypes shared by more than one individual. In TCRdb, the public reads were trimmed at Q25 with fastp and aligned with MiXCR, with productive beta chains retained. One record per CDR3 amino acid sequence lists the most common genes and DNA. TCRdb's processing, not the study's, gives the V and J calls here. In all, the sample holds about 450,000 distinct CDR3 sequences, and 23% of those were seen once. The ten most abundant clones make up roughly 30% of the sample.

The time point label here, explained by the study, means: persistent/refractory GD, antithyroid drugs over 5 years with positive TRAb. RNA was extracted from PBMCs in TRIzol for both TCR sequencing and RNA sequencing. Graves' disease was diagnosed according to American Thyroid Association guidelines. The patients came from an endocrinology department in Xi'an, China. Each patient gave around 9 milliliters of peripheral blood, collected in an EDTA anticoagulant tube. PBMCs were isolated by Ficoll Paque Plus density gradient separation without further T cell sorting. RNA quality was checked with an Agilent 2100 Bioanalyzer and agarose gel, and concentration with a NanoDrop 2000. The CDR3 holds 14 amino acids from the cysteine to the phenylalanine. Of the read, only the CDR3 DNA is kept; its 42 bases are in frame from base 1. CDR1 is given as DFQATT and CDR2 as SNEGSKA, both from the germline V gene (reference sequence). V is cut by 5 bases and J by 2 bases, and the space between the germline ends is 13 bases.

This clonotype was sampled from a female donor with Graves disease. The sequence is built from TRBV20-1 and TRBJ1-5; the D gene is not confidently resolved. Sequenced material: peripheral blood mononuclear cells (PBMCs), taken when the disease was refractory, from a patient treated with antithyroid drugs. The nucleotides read TGCAGTGCTCGTGCTGGCATGGGCAATCAGCCCCAGCATTTT. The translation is CSARAGMGNQPQHF.